The subject of this entry is one T cell receptor (beta chain). This entry is derived from a study of shared T cell receptors in the human thymus. Data came from immunoSEQ multiplex PCR; TCRdb stores just in-frame clones and leaves some out. Of approximately 400,000 clones in the sample, 95% were seen once. Sequencing was performed on thymocytes. This sequence originates from a human donor.

CDR3 in DNA: TGTGCCAGCAGCGTAGCGCACTCGAGGGACGAGCAGTACTTC. Residues: CASSVAHSRDEQYF. This chain uses TRBV9 with TRBJ2-7; TRBD2 might be the D (5 bases). The CDR3 length is 14 residues. V dropped 0 bases and J dropped 5 bases, with 12 bases sitting between them. Germline V CDR1 and CDR2: SGDLS, YYNGEE.